Listed below are T cell receptor beta chains from one sample, sequenced in a study of CD8 T cells in Susac syndrome. TCRdb fed the immunoSEQ multiplex PCR reads into MiXCR, producing one record per CDR3 protein. The sample includes approximately 71,000 distinct CDR3 sequences, roughly 95% of them seen just once. The sequenced sample was CD4+ T cells from PBMCs. The receptor source for this set is a human donor with multiple sclerosis. The CDR3 runs from the conserved cysteine through the conserved F or W. A D gene is named only where the DNA matches it firmly. Only part of the rows carry a size: once, few, many, or a class if the clone is expanded.

>TRBD1|TRBJ1-5|.|TRBV20-1|14
TGCAGTGCCCCCGGACAGGGGTTGAATCAGCCCCAGCATTTT
CSAPGQGLNQPQHF
>TRBD2|TRBJ2-5|.|TRBV3-1|20
TGTGCCAGCAGCCAACTTAGGGGGAGCGGGGGGAAACTTTACCAAGAGACCCAGTACTTC
CASSQLRGSGGKLYQETQYF
>TRBD1|TRBJ2-7|.|TRBV5-4|13
TGTGCCAGCCGAAATACAGGGGGCGACGAGCAGTACTTC
CASRNTGGDEQYF
>.|TRBJ2-4|.|TRBV9|16
TGTGCCAGCAGCGTGGGAGACCAGTTAGCCAAAAACATTCAGTACTTC
CASSVGDQLAKNIQYF
>.|TRBJ2-3|.|TRBV7-2|15
TGTGCCAGCAGCTTCACTTTGGGGGCCACAGATACGCAGTATTTT
CASSFTLGATDTQYF
>.|TRBJ1-1|once|TRBV29-1|12
TGCAGCGTTGGTAAGGGGCATACTGAAGCTTTCTTT
CSVGKGHTEAFF
>.|TRBJ2-6|.|TRBV27|15
TGTGCCAGCAGTCTGCGGACGTATGGGGCCAACGTCCTGACTTTC
CASSLRTYGANVLTF
>.|TRBJ1-6|.|TRBV6-5|15
TGTGCCAGCAGTTACGGGGACAACGGAGAGGCACCCCTCCACTTT
CASSYGDNGEAPLHF
>TRBD1|TRBJ2-6|.|TRBV7-9|17
TGTGCCAGCAGTCCCAGGGAACAGGGGACTGGGGCCAACGTCCTGACTTTC
CASSPREQGTGANVLTF
>TRBD2|TRBJ2-7|.|TRBV20-1|12
TGCAGTGCTAGCGGGGGGAGGTACGAGCAGTACTTC
CSASGGRYEQYF
>.|TRBJ1-2|.|TRBV20-1|11
TGCAGTGCTGGCGGGAGATATGGCTACACCTTC
CSAGGRYGYTF
>.|TRBJ2-5|.|TRBV7-2|12
TGTGCCAGTCAGTACTACAGGGAGACCCAGTACTTC
CASQYYRETQYF
>TRBD1|TRBJ1-1|.|TRBV5-1|15
TGCGCCAGCAGCTTCGGACAGGCCTACAACACTGAAGCTTTCTTT
CASSFGQAYNTEAFF
>TRBD1|TRBJ2-3|.|TRBV20-1|14
TGCAGTGCCCTGGGACAGGGGTTGACAGATACGCAGTATTTT
CSALGQGLTDTQYF
>.|TRBJ2-1|.|TRBV5-1|15
TGCGCCAGCAGCTTGGCAGGGAGCGGGCGTGGTGAGCAGTTCTTC
CASSLAGSGRGEQFF
>.|TRBJ1-2|.|TRBV7-3|15
TGTGCCAGCAGCTTAATTGGCGGAGGGCATCATGGCTACACCTTC
CASSLIGGGHHGYTF
>.|TRBJ1-4|.|TRBV7-9|12
TGTGCCAGCAGCTTAGAGGTCGAAAAACTGTTTTTT
CASSLEVEKLFF
>.|TRBJ2-7|.|TRBV7-2|13
TGTGCCAGCAGCCTTAGCCGAACCTACGAGCAGTACTTC
CASSLSRTYEQYF
>TRBD1|TRBJ2-7|.|TRBV20-1|15
TGCAGTGCTAGAGATGACAGGGGAATGTCCTACGAGCAGTACTTC
CSARDDRGMSYEQYF
>.|TRBJ2-1|.|TRBV6-2/TRBV6-3|12
TGTGCCAGCGGCGGTGGGTACAATGAGCAGTTCTTC
CASGGGYNEQFF
>.|TRBJ1-6|.|TRBV5-6|13
TGTGCCAGCAGCTGGGAGGAACTTTCACCCCTCCACTTT
CASSWEELSPLHF
>TRBD1|TRBJ1-2|once|TRBV6-1|14
TGTGCCAGCAGTGAATCCGGGACAGAGAATGGCTACACCTTC
CASSESGTENGYTF
>.|TRBJ1-1|.|TRBV5-1|15
TGCGCCAGCAGCTCTACTAGCCTCACGGACACTGAAGCTTTCTTT
CASSSTSLTDTEAFF
>TRBD2|TRBJ2-5|.|TRBV10-3|13
TGTGCCATCAGTGAAGGGCGGGGGGAGACCCAGTACTTC
CAISEGRGETQYF
>.|TRBJ2-7|.|TRBV9|14
TGTGCCAGCAGCGTAGGAGGGTCCTCCTACGAGCAGTACTTC
CASSVGGSSYEQYF
>.|TRBJ2-7|.|TRBV15|14
TGTGCCACCAGCCGCCCGGACTGGGCTCGGGAGCAGTACTTC
CATSRPDWAREQYF
>TRBD2|TRBJ2-5|.|TRBV5-1|14
TGCGCCAGCCAAACGGGACTAGCAGGGGAGACCCAGTACTTC
CASQTGLAGETQYF
>TRBD1|TRBJ2-7|once|TRBV9|14
TGTGCCAGCAGCGTGACAGGGGAGGTTCGCGAGCAGTACTTC
CASSVTGEVREQYF
>.|TRBJ2-7|.|TRBV5-1|13
TGCGCCAGCAGCGGGCGGGGTACTAACGAGCAGTACTTC
CASSGRGTNEQYF
>.|TRBJ2-1|.|TRBV12-3/TRBV12-4|14
TGTGCCAGCAGGTGGGGGGAGAACGCCCATGAGCAGTTCTTC
CASRWGENAHEQFF
>.|TRBJ2-1|few|TRBV11-3|15
TGTGCCAGCAGCTCCAGGGGTAAGGGGAGCGATGAGCAGTTCTTC
CASSSRGKGSDEQFF
>.|TRBJ2-1|.|TRBV29-1|12
TGCAGCGTTGAATCCAGCACGAATGAGCAGTTCTTC
CSVESSTNEQFF
>.|TRBJ1-1|.|TRBV3-1|14
TGTGCCAGCAGCCAAGATCTGGCAGACACTGAAGCTTTCTTT
CASSQDLADTEAFF
>.|TRBJ1-1|.|TRBV28|14
TGTGCCAGCAGCCGAACCATTGGCGCCACTGAAGCTTTCTTT
CASSRTIGATEAFF
>.|TRBJ2-1|.|TRBV24-1|15
TGTGCCACCAGTGATTTCTCCGACAGACTCAATGAGCAGTTCTTC
CATSDFSDRLNEQFF
>.|TRBJ1-1|once|TRBV12-3/TRBV12-4|14
TGTGCCAGCAGTTTGGTTCCCAGGGACACTGAAGCTTTCTTT
CASSLVPRDTEAFF
>TRBD2|TRBJ2-5|.|TRBV3-1|16
TGTGCCAGCAGCCCCGAAAGCGGGGGGCGGGCTGAGACCCAGTACTTC
CASSPESGGRAETQYF
>TRBD2|TRBJ2-1|.|TRBV28|14
TGTGCCAGTCAAAGGACTAGCGGGGGCAATGAGCAGTTCTTC
CASQRTSGGNEQFF
>.|TRBJ2-7|.|TRBV4-3|13
TGCGCCAGCAGCCAAGATAAGCAATACGAGCAGTACTTC
CASSQDKQYEQYF
>.|TRBJ2-7|.|TRBV6-6|15
TGTGCCAGCACTGGGACCCCAGATGCCTACTTGGAGCAGTACTTC
CASTGTPDAYLEQYF
>.|TRBJ2-1|.|TRBV3-1|14
TGTGCCAGCAGCCAAGACTCGGATTACAATGAGCAGTTCTTC
CASSQDSDYNEQFF
>.|TRBJ1-4|.|TRBV7-9|15
TGTGCCAGCAGCTCCCGGATGGGGACACCTGAAAAACTGTTTTTT
CASSSRMGTPEKLFF
>.|TRBJ2-7|.|TRBV20-1|13
TGCAGTGCTACCCCACGAACTCCCTACGAGCAGTACTTC
CSATPRTPYEQYF
>.|TRBJ1-6|.|TRBV7-9|15
TGTGCCAGCAGCTTGGGCTACACTTCTAATTCACCCCTCCACTTT
CASSLGYTSNSPLHF
>.|TRBJ2-7|.|TRBV29-1|15
TGCAGCGTTGCTCTTGGGTGGCGGGGAACCTACGAGCAGTACTTC
CSVALGWRGTYEQYF
>TRBD1|TRBJ2-1|.|TRBV25-1|18
TGTGCCAGCATGGGGACAGGGAGGGGTGGAGGGTTTTACAATGAGCAGTTCTTC
CASMGTGRGGGFYNEQFF
>.|TRBJ1-1|.|TRBV12-3/TRBV12-4|12
TGTGCCAGCAAGAGGGTGAACACTGAAGCTTTCTTT
CASKRVNTEAFF
>TRBD2|TRBJ2-1|.|TRBV20-1|15
TGCAGTGCCCTCCCCGGGACTAGCGGCTACAATGAGCAGTTCTTC
CSALPGTSGYNEQFF
>.|TRBJ1-1|.|TRBV11-3|13
TGTGCCAGCAGCTTTTCCGGAGAACAAGGAGCTTTCTTT
CASSFSGEQGAFF